The 30 T cell receptor beta chains listed next were all sequenced from one sample in a study of T cells after yellow fever vaccination. TCRdb re-called the 5' RACE reads through MiXCR, storing one row per CDR3 protein. Seen here are 300,000 or so distinct CDR3 sequences, under 5% observed once, and the top ten hold less than 25%. The source was PBMCs, collected 5 days after the yellow fever booster vaccination. These receptors all stem from a man between 18 and 29 years old who received the YFV17D yellow fever vaccine.

This chain uses TRBV10-3 with TRBJ2-3, with D perhaps TRBD1 (5 bases). V lost 4 bases and J lost 4, with 15 bases in between. Germline V gene lookup returns CDR1 ENHRY and CDR2 SYGVKD. The CDR3 runs to 15 residues. CDR3 sequence (DNA): TGTGCCATCAGTGGGGGCCTTGAGTTGCCAGATACGCAGTATTTT. It codes for CAISGGLELPDTQYF.

This clonotype came up a few times. The chain joins TRBV7-6 to TRBJ2-3, with a weak D call TRBD2 (5 bases). Germline CDR1 and CDR2: SGHVS and FNYEAQ. With 1 base removed from V and 5 bases from J, the gap between germline ends came to 10 bases. CDR3 length equals 14 residues. Written as DNA, the CDR3 is TGTGCCAGCAGCTTAGTCCGGGAAGGAGATACGCAGTATTTT. It yields the protein CASSLVREGDTQYF.

This CDR3 reads CASSPRTTPHEQYV. Here the CDR3 DNA reads TGTGCCAGCAGCCCGAGGACAACCCCTCACGAGCAGTACGTC. The V call is TRBV7-9, the J call TRBJ2-7, with a weak D call TRBD1 (5 bases). The CDR3 runs to 14 residues. V dropped 5 bases and J dropped 5 bases, with 16 bases sitting between them. CDR1 is SEHNR, CDR2 FQNEAQ, per germline (reference sequence).

This clonotype was observed many times. This rearrangement joins TRBV7-2 to TRBJ1-5, with a weak D call TRBD1 (5 bases). The CDR3 has 15 residues. Trimming took off 6 bases at V and 4 bases at J, with 16 bases between the two ends. Germline assignment: CDR1 SGHTA and CDR2 FQGNSA. In nucleotides, the CDR3 is TGTGCCAGCAGTCCAACCGGGACGGTAAATCAGCCCCAGCATTTT. Translated, it gives CASSPTGTVNQPQHF.

This clonotype has a handful of counts. The chain is built from TRBV7-8 and TRBJ2-6; a possible D gene is TRBD2 (8 bases). V dropped 8 bases and J dropped 0 bases, with 23 bases sitting between them. The germline gives CDR1 SGHVS, CDR2 FQNEAQ. CDR3 length equals 19 residues. CDR3 DNA: TGTGCCAGCCCCCTCGGGGGGGACAGCTTCTTCTCTGGGGCCAACGTCCTGACTTTC. Translating gives CASPLGGDSFFSGANVLTF.

The chain is built from TRBV7-9 and TRBJ1-1, with D unresolved. Germline assignment: CDR1 SEHNR and CDR2 FQNEAQ (reference sequence). Trimming pared 1 base from V and 6 bases from J, leaving 9 bases between. This CDR3 comprises 13 residues. The CDR3: CASSLGDAAEAFF. Written as DNA, the CDR3 is TGTGCCAGCAGCTTAGGAGATGCTGCTGAAGCTTTCTTT. The variable domain in full, completed from reference TRBV7-9 and TRBJ1-1, reads DTGVSQNPRHKITKRGQNVTFRCDPISEHNRLYWYRQTLGQGPEFLTYFQNEAQLEKSRLLSDRFSAERPKGSFSTLEIQRTEQGDSAMYLCASSLGDAAEAFFGQGTRLTVV.

V gene TRBV27 combines with J gene TRBJ1-5, with no clear D. Per the germline V gene, CDR1 is MNHEY and CDR2 is SMNVEV (reference sequence). V was clipped by 2 bases and J by 6 bases, with 8 bases between them. This CDR3 has 13 amino acids. Here the CDR3 reads CASSLKVGQPQHF. CDR3 nucleotide sequence: TGTGCCAGCAGTTTAAAGGTGGGTCAGCCCCAGCATTTT.

This chain uses TRBV20-1 with TRBJ1-6; D is unresolved. Germline V gives CDR1 DFQATT, CDR2 SNEGSKA (reference sequence). Trimming removed 5 bases from V and 0 bases from J, with 8 bases in between. This CDR3 contains 14 residues. The CDR3 DNA reads TGCAGTGCTGCCCCCGGCTCCTATAATTCACCCCTCCACTTT. Its protein product is CSAAPGSYNSPLHF.

This clonotype was counted between two and nine times. In nucleotides, the CDR3 is TGCGCCAGCAGCCAGAGGGATAATGAAAAACTGTTTTTT. It is translated as CASSQRDNEKLFF. The chain has TRBV4-1 and TRBJ1-4; D remains unclear. Trimming cost V 3 bases and J 4 bases, with 6 bases left between them. The germline CDR1 and CDR2 sequences are MGHRA and YSYEKL. This CDR3 contains 13 residues.

The rearrangement joins TRBV5-1 to TRBJ2-3; D is perhaps TRBD1 (6 bases). Trimming removed 2 bases from V and 4 bases from J, with 20 bases in between. The CDR3 has 17 residues. Germline lookup yields CDR1 SGHRS and CDR2 YFSETQ. The CDR3: CASSFLSSPRGADTQYF. The CDR3 DNA reads as TGCGCCAGCAGCTTTCTGTCGTCGCCCAGGGGAGCAGATACGCAGTATTTT.

This clonotype was observed a few times. The chain employs TRBV7-9 and TRBJ1-2; a possible D gene is TRBD1 (5 bases). From germline, CDR1 is SEHNR and CDR2 FQNEAQ (reference sequence). Trimming cost V 0 bases and J 6 bases, with 11 bases left between them. The CDR3 is made up of 14 amino acids. CDR3 sequence (DNA): TGTGCCAGCAGCTTAGCGTATCAGGGACATGGCTACACCTTC. The encoded protein is CASSLAYQGHGYTF.

This clonotype was observed a few times. This sequence joins TRBV11-2 and TRBJ1-1, with D possibly TRBD1 on 6 matching bases. Germline V lookup: CDR1 SGHAT, CDR2 FQNNGV. Trimming removed 5 bases from V and 0 bases from J, with 13 bases in between. The CDR3 is made up of 15 amino acids. The CDR3 DNA follows: TGTGCCAGCAGCACGTTGACAGGACTGAACACTGAAGCTTTCTTT. Amino acids: CASSTLTGLNTEAFF.

This clonotype was picked up many times. The chain links TRBV28 to TRBJ1-5, with D unresolved. The CDR3 length is 14 residues. In germline, CDR1 is MDHEN, CDR2 SYDVKM. V gave up 5 bases and J gave up 1 base, with 9 bases separating them. CDR3 sequence: CASSPLGSNQPQHF. The CDR3 DNA sequence: TGTGCCAGCAGTCCCTTAGGAAGCAATCAGCCCCAGCATTTT.

This clonotype has at least ten counts. The V and J genes are TRBV7-6 and TRBJ2-6, with 9 bases aligning to TRBD1. The germline V gene encodes CDR1 SGHVS and CDR2 FNYEAQ. The CDR3 covers 16 residues. J gave up 1 base and V 5 bases, and 3 bases lay outside the gene matches. CDR3 in amino acids: CASSRQGVSGANVLTF. Here the CDR3 DNA reads TGTGCCAGCAGCCGACAGGGGGTATCTGGGGCCAACGTCCTGACTTTC.

This clonotype was counted only a few times. This chain connects TRBV7-9 to TRBJ1-1; 7 bases fit TRBD1. CDR1 SEHNR and CDR2 FQNEAQ come from the germline V gene (reference sequence). This CDR3 contains 12 residues. The ends lost 8 bases at V and 7 bases at J; junction bases unmatched: 7. CDR3 bases: TGTGCCAGCGCAGACAGGGACAATGAAGCTTTCTTT. Amino acid sequence: CASADRDNEAFF. Variable domain in full (rest from reference TRBV7-9 and TRBJ1-1): DTGVSQNPRHKITKRGQNVTFRCDPISEHNRLYWYRQTLGQGPEFLTYFQNEAQLEKSRLLSDRFSAERPKGSFSTLEIQRTEQGDSAMYLCASADRDNEAFFGQGTRLTVV.

This chain joins TRBV20-1 and TRBJ2-1; no reliable D call. V was pared by 4 bases and J by 5 bases, with 3 bases between. Germline CDR1 and CDR2: DFQATT and SNEGSKA (reference sequence). This CDR3 is built from 10 residues. As DNA, the CDR3 is TGCAGTGCTACAGACAATGAGCAGTTCTTC. Its protein product is CSATDNEQFF.

There are many counts of this clonotype. The chain links TRBV9 to TRBJ1-1; D gene uncertain. The CDR3 runs to 16 residues. The V end lost 4 bases, the J end lost 0 bases, and 16 bases lay between the germline ends. CDR1 is SGDLS, CDR2 YYNGEE, per germline. CDR3 in amino acids: CASSPHGSGLNTEAFF. CDR3 nucleotide sequence: TGTGCCAGCAGCCCACACGGGAGTGGTTTGAACACTGAAGCTTTCTTT.

This chain joins TRBV3-1 and TRBJ1-1; no clear D. The CDR3 consists of 12 residues. Germline values: CDR1 LGHDT, CDR2 YNNKEL (reference sequence). The V end was cut by 0 bases, the J end by 10 bases, with 9 bases between. CDR3 loop: CASSQDEGRAFF. The CDR3 DNA reads TGTGCCAGCAGCCAAGATGAAGGTCGAGCTTTCTTT.

This clonotype was seen many times. V gene TRBV7-2 combines with J gene TRBJ2-5; 7 positions agree with TRBD1. The CDR3 runs 13 residues. With 11 bases clipped from V and 7 bases from J, the junction kept 13 bases outside the gene matches. Looked up from germline, CDR1 is SGHTA and CDR2 is FQGNSA. CDR3 sequence reads: CASTTGRSATQYF. The CDR3 DNA is TGTGCCTCCACGACAGGGCGGTCAGCGACCCAGTACTTC.

This clonotype was seen at least ten times. The CDR3 DNA sequence: TGTGCCAGCAGCTTAGGGGCAGTGGAGACCCAGTACTTC. Translation: CASSLGAVETQYF. This chain links TRBV7-8 with TRBJ2-5; D gene uncertain. The CDR3 loop spans 13 amino acids. Germline-derived CDR1 and CDR2 are SGHVS and FQNEAQ. V was trimmed by 1 base and J by 5 bases, leaving 8 bases between them.

This clonotype was counted a few times. The rearrangement joins TRBV7-3 to TRBJ2-3, with 11 bases that match TRBD2. With V trimmed by 0 bases and J by 5 bases, 4 bases remained unmatched. CDR1 is SGHTA, CDR2 FQGTGA, per germline. The CDR3 contains 16 residues. DNA of the CDR3: TGTGCCAGCAGCTTAACTTCTAGCGGGGGGCAAGATACGCAGTATTTT. This sequence encodes CASSLTSSGGQDTQYF.

The rearrangement links TRBV5-1 to TRBJ2-5, with 8 bases that match TRBD1. Germline CDR1 and CDR2: SGHRS and YFSETQ. This CDR3 contains 14 residues. V lost 4 bases, J lost 5 bases, and 7 bases stayed unmatched. The CDR3 here is CASSLRQGWETQYF. The CDR3 DNA is TGCGCCAGCAGCCTCCGACAGGGGTGGGAGACCCAGTACTTC.

This sequence joins TRBV3-1 and TRBJ2-3; no clear D. CDR1 is LGHDT and CDR2 is YNNKEL in the germline V gene (reference sequence). This CDR3 region has 15 residues. Deletions cut 4 bases from V and 4 bases from J, with 15 bases between. The CDR3 sequence is CASSPTSSPADTQYF. DNA for the CDR3: TGTGCCAGCAGCCCTACTTCGTCCCCGGCAGATACGCAGTATTTT.

As to this clonotype: A much larger clone differs from this one at a single base, so this may be a read error. The chain has TRBV13 and TRBJ1-1; tentative D call: TRBD1 (5 bases). The germline V gene encodes CDR1 PRHDT and CDR2 FYEKMQ (reference sequence). The CDR3 is 13 residues long. The CDR3 nucleotides read TGTGCCAGCAGCTTCGCAGGGAGAACTGTAGCTTTCTTT. Amino acids: CASSFAGRTVAFF.

This rearrangement joins TRBV11-2 to TRBJ2-5; D is uncertain. This CDR3 has 13 amino acids. CDR1 and CDR2 (germline): SGHAT, FQNNGV. Trimming stripped 7 bases from V and 5 bases from J, with 14 bases between. The CDR3 sequence: CASTFWGGETQYF. DNA for the CDR3: TGTGCCAGCACCTTTTGGGGTGGGGAGACCCAGTACTTC.

Of note for this clonotype: Its ends do not fully match the called genes, so a read error is possible. V and J are TRBV12-3 or TRBV12-4 and TRBJ1-1, with D possibly being TRBD1 (5 bases). This CDR3 has 15 residues. DNA for the CDR3: TGTGCCAGCAGTTTAGAAGGACACCAGAACTCTGAAGCTTTCTTT. This translates into CASSLEGHQNSEAFF.

This clonotype was found a few times. CDR3 region: CASSPPDPRGYTF. For the CDR3, the DNA is TGTGCCAGCAGCCCTCCCGACCCTAGGGGCTACACCTTC. The chain recombines TRBV6-6 with TRBJ1-2, with D unclear. CDR3 length equals 13 residues. V was shortened by 6 bases and J by 8 bases, with 16 bases between the two germline ends. CDR1 MNHNY and CDR2 SVGAGI come from the germline V gene (reference sequence).

This clonotype has at least ten counts. This sequence joins TRBV7-9 and TRBJ1-2; 8 bases match TRBD1. CDR1 is SEHNR, CDR2 FQNEAQ, per germline (reference sequence). V was pared by 0 bases and J by 4 bases, with 1 base of the junction left unmatched. CDR3 length: 14 amino acids. CDR3 in DNA: TGTGCCAGCAGCTTAGCTACAGGGGGCTATGGCTACACCTTC. It yields the protein CASSLATGGYGYTF.

This clonotype came up a few times. The chain links TRBV21-1 to TRBJ2-3; the D call TRBD1 from the table was never checked on the DNA. TRBV21-1 is deemed a pseudogene. This CDR3 region has 15 residues. The DNA for the CDR3 is TGTGCCAGCAGCTCCCCCATGGGGGCCACAGATACGCAGTATTTT. Protein: CASSSPMGATDTQYF.

The table lists this clonotype with many counts. This chain connects TRBV18 to TRBJ2-1; the match to TRBD1 covers 7 bases. The CDR3 consists of 16 residues. Germline assignment: CDR1 KGHSH and CDR2 LQKENI. Unmatched junction bases numbered 8, after V lost 3 bases and J lost 3 bases. In DNA, the CDR3 is TGTGCCAGCTCACCCGGACAGGCTCCGTACTACAATGAGCAGTTCTTC. This codes for CASSPGQAPYYNEQFF.